These T cell receptor beta chains were read from a single sample in a study of sequential checkpoint blockade in melanoma. Sequencing used immunoSEQ multiplex PCR; TCRdb keeps in-frame clones, though not all of them. The sample includes 15,000 to 20,000 clones, 90% to 95% seen only once; the top ten take about 22%. The sequencing here drew on CD8+ T cells sorted from blood (inferred from file names), taken from a patient given nivolumab and ipilimumab in sequence. The receptor source for this set is a human donor with melanoma. Both conserved end residues are part of each CDR3. A D gene is named only where the DNA matches it firmly. For some rows the clone size is stated as once, few or many, or as a class when expanded; others skip it.

d_gene	j_gene	abundance	v_gene	CDR3aa	CDR3nt
.	TRBJ1-2	.	TRBV5-1	CASSLTQNGYTF	TGCGCCAGCAGCTTGACACAGAATGGCTACACCTTC
TRBD1	TRBJ2-7	few	TRBV29-1	CSVEGGQFYEQYF	TGCAGCGTTGAAGGGGGACAGTTCTACGAGCAGTACTTC
TRBD2	TRBJ2-7	.	TRBV25-1	CASSAPGLAGREQYF	TGTGCCAGCAGTGCCCCGGGACTAGCGGGACGCGAGCAGTACTTC
.	TRBJ2-7	.	TRBV28	CASSLITGLQSSYEQYF	TGTGCCAGCAGTTTGATCACAGGGCTCCAATCCTCCTACGAGCAGTACTTC
.	TRBJ1-2	.	TRBV7-8	CASSLETGHQTWRYGYTF	TGTGCCAGCAGCTTAGAAACGGGACACCAGACATGGCGCTATGGCTACACCTTC
TRBD2	TRBJ2-7	.	TRBV6-6	CASSRLAGGPEAEQYF	TGTGCCAGCAGTCGACTAGCGGGAGGGCCTGAGGCCGAGCAGTACTTC
.	TRBJ1-1	medium-sized	TRBV13	CASSSDTNTEAFF	TGTGCCAGCAGCTCGGACACGAACACTGAAGCTTTCTTT
.	TRBJ1-4	.	TRBV4-1	CASSHLEGDGNSEKLFF	TGCGCCAGCAGCCACCTCGAAGGGGATGGTAACAGCGAAAAACTGTTTTTT
.	TRBJ1-2	.	TRBV29-1	CSVEPGYGYTF	TGCAGCGTTGAACCGGGCTATGGCTACACCTTC
.	TRBJ1-4	.	TRBV5-8	CASSLGRAGANEKLFF	TGTGCCAGCAGCTTGGGACGGGCAGGGGCGAATGAAAAACTGTTTTTT
.	TRBJ1-5	.	TRBV19	CASSMGGYSNQPQHF	TGTGCCAGTAGTATGGGGGGGTATAGCAATCAGCCCCAGCATTTT
TRBD2	TRBJ2-7	.	TRBV28	CASSLGLAELTSYEQYF	TGTGCCAGCAGTTTGGGACTAGCGGAGCTCACGTCCTACGAGCAGTACTTC
TRBD2	TRBJ2-7	few	TRBV27	CASSPLAGGYSYEQYF	TGTGCCAGCAGTCCTCTAGCGGGAGGTTACTCCTACGAGCAGTACTTC
TRBD2	TRBJ2-7	.	TRBV5-1	CASSLEGTSGRYEQYF	TGCGCCAGCAGCTTGGAAGGGACTAGCGGACGTTACGAGCAGTACTTC
.	TRBJ2-7	.	TRBV5-6	CASSLLTGEQYF	TGTGCCAGCAGCTTATTAACAGGAGAGCAGTACTTC
TRBD1	TRBJ1-2	once	TRBV4-2	CASSWPGQGYGYTF	TGTGCCAGCAGCTGGCCGGGACAGGGGTATGGCTACACCTTC
.	TRBJ2-7	.	TRBV7-9	CASSSPGGVYYEQYF	TGTGCCAGCAGCTCACCCGGCGGGGTTTACTACGAGCAGTACTTC
.	TRBJ1-6	few	TRBV29-1	CSVPIGRENGVSSYNSPLHF	TGCAGCGTTCCTATCGGCCGGGAAAATGGGGTAAGCTCCTATAATTCACCCCTCCACTTT
.	TRBJ1-2	.	TRBV14	CASSQTANYGYTF	TGTGCCAGCAGCCAAACAGCTAACTATGGCTACACCTTC
.	TRBJ1-2	.	TRBV29-1	CSALTLEGYTF	TGCAGCGCCCTTACCTTGGAGGGCTACACCTTC
.	TRBJ1-2	once	TRBV4-1	CASSQDAGYAGYTF	TGCGCCAGCAGCCAAGATGCGGGGTATGCAGGCTACACCTTC
TRBD1	TRBJ1-3	.	TRBV5-1	CASSLSGTGYSGNTIYF	TGCGCCAGCAGCTTGTCCGGGACAGGGTACTCTGGAAACACCATATATTTT
TRBD1	TRBJ1-5	.	TRBV6-1	CASSEPTGGNQPQHF	TGTGCCAGCAGTGAACCGACAGGGGGAAATCAGCCCCAGCATTTT
TRBD2	TRBJ2-1	.	TRBV27	CASSLIAGGPVKNEQFF	TGTGCCAGCAGTTTAATAGCGGGAGGGCCGGTTAAGAATGAGCAGTTCTTC
.	TRBJ2-7	.	TRBV29-1	CSVEGPGEGRYEQYF	TGCAGCGTTGAAGGCCCGGGAGAGGGCCGCTACGAGCAGTACTTC
TRBD2	TRBJ2-7	.	TRBV29-1	CSVLAGGYYEQYF	TGCAGCGTCCTAGCGGGCGGCTACTACGAGCAGTACTTC
.	TRBJ1-5	.	TRBV7-9	CASSLQGSQPQHF	TGTGCCAGCAGCTTGCAGGGGAGTCAGCCCCAGCATTTT
.	TRBJ2-7	.	TRBV6-5	CASSGQGGYREQYF	TGTGCCAGCAGCGGACAGGGAGGGTATAGGGAGCAGTACTTC
TRBD1	TRBJ1-2	.	TRBV9	CASSVDPGTGGSGYTF	TGTGCCAGCAGCGTAGACCCCGGGACAGGGGGCTCTGGCTACACCTTC
TRBD1	TRBJ1-2	.	TRBV7-9	CASSSSGTVYGYTF	TGTGCCAGCAGCTCCTCGGGGACAGTCTATGGCTACACCTTC
TRBD1	TRBJ1-5	once	TRBV19	CASSMTGGSQPQHF	TGTGCCAGTAGTATGACAGGGGGTAGTCAGCCCCAGCATTTT
TRBD2	TRBJ2-7	.	TRBV2	CASRWRLAGEAYEQYF	TGTGCCAGCAGATGGAGACTAGCGGGAGAGGCGTACGAGCAGTACTTC
.	TRBJ1-5	.	TRBV6-5	CASSYSGGGSQPQHF	TGTGCCAGCAGTTATTCCGGCGGGGGCTCTCAGCCCCAGCATTTT
TRBD1	TRBJ2-7	.	TRBV15	CATSTRDRDFSEQYF	TGTGCCACCAGCACCCGGGACAGGGATTTCTCCGAGCAGTACTTC
.	TRBJ2-3	.	TRBV9	CASKGQSTDTQYF	TGTGCCAGCAAAGGACAAAGCACAGATACGCAGTATTTT
.	TRBJ1-2	.	TRBV5-4	CASSPFPNPIPVEVGYTF	TGTGCCAGCAGCCCCTTCCCAAATCCCATACCAGTCGAAGTCGGCTACACCTTC
.	TRBJ1-4	.	TRBV2	CASSDKGLNEKLFF	TGTGCCAGCAGTGACAAGGGACTTAATGAAAAACTGTTTTTT
.	TRBJ1-2	.	TRBV29-1	CSVEGGRDLYTF	TGCAGCGTTGAAGGGGGGAGGGACCTCTACACCTTC
.	TRBJ2-7	.	TRBV27	CASSQGLHYEQYF	TGTGCCAGCAGCCAAGGACTCCACTACGAGCAGTACTTC
.	TRBJ2-7	.	TRBV27	CASSRGGEQYF	TGTGCCAGCAGTCGTGGGGGGGAGCAGTACTTC
.	TRBJ1-1	.	TRBV5-1	CASSSPNQAFF	TGCGCCAGCAGCTCCCCCAATCAAGCTTTCTTT
.	TRBJ2-7	.	TRBV27	CASSLMGPLYEQYF	TGTGCCAGCAGTTTGATGGGCCCTCTGTACGAGCAGTACTTC
.	TRBJ2-2	.	TRBV4-1	CASSQVRGNTGELFF	TGCGCCAGCAGCCAAGTCAGGGGGAACACCGGGGAGCTGTTTTTT
TRBD1	TRBJ1-2	.	TRBV9	CASSEARDRDDGYTF	TGTGCCAGCAGCGAGGCGAGGGACAGGGATGATGGCTACACCTTC
.	TRBJ2-7	.	TRBV27	CASSLLAGSWSYEQYF	TGTGCCAGCAGTCTACTAGCTGGGAGTTGGTCCTACGAGCAGTACTTC
.	TRBJ1-5	once	TRBV7-6	CASSLEQSNQPQHF	TGTGCCAGCAGCTTAGAACAGTCGAATCAGCCCCAGCATTTT
TRBD2	TRBJ2-7	.	TRBV19	CASSMAAGRLYEQYF	TGTGCCAGTAGTATGGCAGCGGGGAGGCTCTACGAGCAGTACTTC
.	TRBJ2-5	.	TRBV21-1	CASGGWGRAKETQYF	TGTGCCAGCGGGGGTTGGGGGAGGGCTAAAGAGACCCAGTACTTC
.	TRBJ1-5	.	TRBV4-2	CASSQGSQGQHF	TGTGCCAGCAGCCAAGGATCCCAGGGCCAGCATTTT
.	TRBJ1-5	.	TRBV4-2	CASADVGASNQPQHF	TGTGCCAGCGCCGATGTGGGGGCTAGCAATCAGCCCCAGCATTTT
.	TRBJ1-1	.	TRBV5-4	CASSLVIGTEAFF	TGTGCCAGCAGCTTGGTGATCGGGACTGAAGCTTTCTTT
.	TRBJ1-2	few	TRBV4-1	CASSHPGQSIYGYTF	TGCGCCAGCAGCCACCCCGGACAGAGTATATATGGCTACACCTTC
TRBD1	TRBJ2-1	.	TRBV7-9	CASSIGQGGIDEQFF	TGTGCCAGCAGCATAGGACAGGGTGGTATCGACGAGCAGTTCTTC
.	TRBJ1-1	.	TRBV5-1	CASSLRGGGATEAFF	TGCGCCAGCAGCTTGAGGGGCGGGGGGGCGACTGAAGCTTTCTTT
.	TRBJ1-1	.	TRBV19	CASSKTGVYTEAFF	TGTGCCAGTAGTAAGACGGGAGTCTACACTGAAGCTTTCTTT